This TCR beta chain appears in the sequencing data of a study of blood T cell repertoires in COVID-19. Either two negative PCRs, clearance, or symptom resolution qualified Cohort 3 donors as recovered. Germline CDR1 reads MDHEN; CDR2 reads SYDVKM. V lost 5 bases and J lost 4; bases outside the gene matches: 16. CDR3 length equals 17 residues. The assay was immunoSEQ multiplex PCR, and TCRdb's table has in-frame clones only and misses some. The data contain around 400,000 clones, around 92% of them seen just once; the ten biggest clones take up 1.7%. The sample was PBMCs or T cells enriched from blood (not recorded which). This TCR was recovered from a woman younger than 45 who had recovered from COVID-19. This chain connects TRBV28 to TRBJ1-2; 7 positions match TRBD1. The DNA for the CDR3 is TGTGCCAGCAGTCCGCCATCGGCCCGGGACAGCCCCTATGGCTACACCTTC. Translated, it gives CASSPPSARDSPYGYTF.